The 25 T cell receptor beta chains in this list originate from one sample, sequenced in a study of blood T cell repertoires in COVID-19. Generated by immunoSEQ multiplex PCR, the TCRdb table keeps only in-frame clones and is missing some. The table shows 200,000 to 250,000 clones, with about 83% occurring only once. Material for sequencing was PBMCs or T cells enriched from blood (not recorded which). Every receptor here comes from a woman aged 40 to 50 who had recovered from COVID-19.

The V call is TRBV20-1, the J call TRBJ2-1; D may be TRBD2 (7 bases). Germline loops: CDR1 DFQATT, CDR2 SNEGSKA (reference sequence). V lost 6 bases and J lost 7, with 10 bases in between. The CDR3 extends over 11 amino acids. In DNA form, the CDR3 reads TGCAGTGCGGAGGGGGGGAATGAGCAGTTCTTC. As protein: CSAEGGNEQFF.

This clone turned up a few times. The chain combines TRBV19 with TRBJ2-2; 7 nucleotides agree with TRBD1. The CDR3 is 17 amino acids. J lost 7 bases, V lost 6 bases, and 17 bases had no gene match. Germline V gives CDR1 LNHDA, CDR2 SQIVND (reference sequence). The chain's CDR3 is CASSPPLGRGKDGELFF. The CDR3, as DNA: TGTGCCAGTAGCCCCCCTCTGGGCAGGGGGAAGGACGGGGAGCTGTTTTTT.

This clone was detected a few times. V gene TRBV7-3 combines with J gene TRBJ2-7; D remains unclear. V lost 3 bases and J lost 0, with 9 bases in between. The V gene's germline CDR1 is SGHTA and CDR2 FQGTGA. The CDR3 is 14 amino acids. This chain's CDR3 is CASSFTVLSYEQYF. The DNA of the CDR3 is TGTGCCAGCAGCTTTACGGTCCTCTCCTACGAGCAGTACTTC. The entire variable domain, with the rest obtained from reference TRBV7-3 and TRBJ2-7, is as follows: GAGVSQTPSNKVTEKGKYVELRCDPISGHTALYWYRQSLGQGPEFLIYFQGTGAADDSGLPNDRFFAVRPEGSVSTLKIQRTERGDSAVYLCASSFTVLSYEQYFGPGTRLTVT.

This clone occurred once. The CDR3 nucleotides read TGTGCCAGCAGCTTCGGACCGGGACAGGGAGATGAAAAACTGTTTTTT. Amino acid sequence: CASSFGPGQGDEKLFF. The rearrangement joins TRBV11-2 to TRBJ1-4, with 9 bases aligning to TRBD1. Germline V gives CDR1 SGHAT, CDR2 FQNNGV. The junction had 8 bases not matched to a gene; V was cut back by 3 bases and J by 6 bases. The CDR3 is 16 residues long.

The chain links TRBV19 to TRBJ1-5; TRBD1 matches at 9 bases. There are 15 residues in the CDR3. J was trimmed by 2 bases and V by 4 bases; bases with no gene match: 3. Germline V gene sequence: CDR1 LNHDA, CDR2 SQIVND (reference sequence). The CDR3 DNA sequence: TGTGCCAGTAGTAGGACAGGGGTCGGCAATCAGCCCCAGCATTTT. It translates to CASSRTGVGNQPQHF.

The genes are TRBV9 and TRBJ2-7; TRBD1 matches at 11 bases. This CDR3 is 15 amino acids long. The V and J ends lost 0 bases and 3 bases, in that order; junction bases with no gene match: 2. Germline CDR1 reads SGDLS; CDR2 reads YYNGEE. DNA for the CDR3: TGTGCCAGCAGCGTAGGGACAGGGGGCTTCTACGAGCAGTACTTC. This translates into CASSVGTGGFYEQYF.

This clone was counted between two and nine times. The chain recombines TRBV5-4 with TRBJ2-7, with TRBD2 as a possible D gene (6 bases). V lost 6 bases and J lost 4, with 20 bases in between. Germline CDR1 SGHNT, CDR2 YYREEE (reference sequence). The CDR3 has 15 amino acids. DNA of the CDR3: TGTGCCAGCATCCCCTTTGGGGGAGGTCCTTACGAGCAGTACTTC. Protein sequence: CASIPFGGGPYEQYF. Based on the CDR3 plus reference TRBV5-4 and TRBJ2-7, the full variable domain is ETGVTQSPTHLIKTRGQQVTLRCSSQSGHNTVSWYQQALGQGPQFIFQYYREEENGRGNFPPRFSGLQFPNYSSELNVNALELDDSALYLCASIPFGGGPYEQYFGPGTRLTVT.

The chain combines TRBV19 with TRBJ1-2, with D unresolved. From germline, CDR1 is LNHDA and CDR2 SQIVND (reference sequence). CDR3 length: 13 amino acids. V was cut by 6 bases and J by 3 bases, with 11 bases left in between. In DNA form, the CDR3 reads TGTGCCAGTAGGGCGGAACTTTACTATGGCTACACCTTC. It yields the protein CASRAELYYGYTF. The whole variable domain, filled in from reference TRBV19 and TRBJ1-2, reads DGGITQSPKYLFRKEGQNVTLSCEQNLNHDAMYWYRQDPGQGLRLIYYSQIVNDFQKGDIAEGYSVSREKKESFPLTVTSAQKNPTAFYLCASRAELYYGYTFGSGTRLTVV.

The chain is built from TRBV25-1 and TRBJ2-5; TRBD1 agrees at 9 bases. With V trimmed by 11 bases and J by 4 bases, 8 bases remained unmatched. In germline, CDR1 is MGHDK, CDR2 SYGVNS. This CDR3 has 13 amino acids. The CDR3 DNA sequence: TGTGCCGCATCACAGGGGGCGCGAGAGACCCAGTACTTC. It encodes CAASQGARETQYF.

The chain couples TRBV7-2 to TRBJ2-6, with TRBD2 matching 10 bases. There are 18 residues in the CDR3. Trimming removed 7 bases from V and 0 bases from J; junction bases left unmatched: 9. From germline, CDR1 is SGHTA and CDR2 FQGNSA. CDR3 protein: CASTLTSGTHSGANVLTF. The CDR3 DNA reads as TGTGCCAGCACACTAACTAGCGGGACTCACTCTGGGGCCAACGTCCTGACTTTC.

The V gene is TRBV6-5, the J gene TRBJ2-2; D uncertain. V lost 5 bases to trimming and J lost 0 bases, with 7 bases between them. The germline CDR1 and CDR2 sequences are MNHEY and SVGAGI. The CDR3 is 14 amino acids. The CDR3 DNA reads as TGTGCCAGCAGTCCCTCAGCGAACACCGGGGAGCTGTTTTTT. Protein product: CASSPSANTGELFF.

Worth noting for this clone: One end of the junction is discordant with germline, which a read error may explain. The rearrangement uses TRBV28 and TRBJ2-7; 12 positions match TRBD2. The CDR3 extends over 11 amino acids. Germline CDR1 is MDHEN and CDR2 is SYDVKM. CDR3 loop: CASSSRLAGAF. As DNA, the CDR3 is TGTGCCAGCAGTTCCCGACTAGCGGGAGCCTTC. Looking up the rest from reference TRBV28 and TRBJ2-7 gives the full variable domain: DVKVTQSSRYLVKRTGEKVFLECVQDMDHENMFWYRQDPGLGLRLIYFSYDVKMKEKGDIPEGYSVSREKKERFSLILESASTNQTSMYLCASSSRLAGAFGPGTRLTVT.

The chain combines TRBV19 with TRBJ2-4; possibly TRBD2 for D (6 bases). This CDR3 region has 14 residues. V was pared by 5 bases and J by 0 bases, with 8 bases between. Germline-derived CDR1 and CDR2 are LNHDA and SQIVND (reference sequence). The CDR3 DNA reads as TGTGCCAGTAGTCGGGAGCTAGCCAAAAACATTCAGTACTTC. Translating it yields CASSRELAKNIQYF.

The chain carries TRBV27 and TRBJ2-7; 8 positions match TRBD2. The CDR3 is 16 amino acids. Per germline, CDR1 MNHEY and CDR2 SMNVEV (reference sequence). V was pared by 6 bases and J by 0 bases, with 10 bases of the junction left unmatched. For the CDR3, the DNA is TGTGCCAGCAGCCCGAGGTGGCGGGAGGTCTCCTACGAGCAGTACTTC. Translation: CASSPRWREVSYEQYF.

This chain uses TRBV7-9 with TRBJ1-4; TRBD1 matches at 9 bases. The CDR3 sequence is 15 residues long. V lost 5 bases, J lost 3 bases, and 4 bases stayed unmatched. Germline-derived CDR1 and CDR2 are SEHNR and FQNEAQ (reference sequence). The CDR3 reads CASSLGQGPNEKLFF. The CDR3 bases are TGTGCCAGCAGCCTGGGACAGGGACCTAATGAAAAACTGTTTTTT.

V and J are TRBV25-1 and TRBJ1-2, with 9 nucleotides matching TRBD1. The CDR3 totals 14 residues. The ends lost 2 bases at V and 6 bases at J; junction bases unmatched: 4. The germline CDR1 and CDR2 sequences are MGHDK and SYGVNS. The CDR3, as DNA: TGTGCCAGCAGTGAACACTGGGACAGGGATGGCTACACCTTC. Encoded protein: CASSEHWDRDGYTF.

V usage is TRBV4-2 and J usage is TRBJ2-5, with TRBD2 identical over 10 bases. The CDR3 totals 15 residues. V lost 1 base to trimming and J lost 5 bases; unmatched junction nucleotides: 4. CDR1 is LGHNA, CDR2 YNFKEQ, per germline. The CDR3 DNA reads TGTGCCAGCAGCCAAGCAGCGGGAGGGTGGGAGACCCAGTACTTC. Translating it yields CASSQAAGGWETQYF.

This clone has only one observation. The chain combines TRBV21-1 with TRBJ2-7; the table's D gene call, TRBD1, was not cross checked with the DNA. TRBV21-1 is noted as a pseudogene. The CDR3 consists of 12 residues. The CDR3 nucleotides are TGTGCCAGCAGCAAGACACACTACGAGCAGTACTTC. Translation: CASSKTHYEQYF.

This CDR3 reads CASRALGADNYEQYF. The DNA for the CDR3 is TGTGCCAGCAGAGCGTTGGGGGCAGATAACTACGAGCAGTACTTC. V and J are TRBV2 and TRBJ2-7; a weak D match, TRBD1 (6 bases). The CDR3 is 15 amino acids. The germline V gene has CDR1 SNHLY and CDR2 FYNNEI. V was trimmed by 6 bases and J by 3 bases, leaving 18 bases between them.

The chain is built from TRBV25-1 and TRBJ1-1; TRBD1 might be the D (5 bases). The CDR3 covers 13 residues. The V and J ends lost 7 bases and 2 bases respectively, with 11 bases between them. Germline V gene lookup returns CDR1 MGHDK and CDR2 SYGVNS. The CDR3 DNA is TGTGCCAGCAAGGGGCAGGGAAACACTGAAGCTTTCTTT. Its translation: CASKGQGNTEAFF.

This clone was detected only a few times. The rearrangement joins TRBV30 to TRBJ2-7; TRBD2 aligns across 9 bases. Germline values: CDR1 GTSNPN, CDR2 SVGIG (reference sequence). The CDR3 spans 14 residues. V shed 5 bases, J shed 0 bases, and the junction held 5 bases outside the gene matches. The CDR3 nucleotides are TGTGCCTGGCTACGACTAGCGGTCTCCTACGAGCAGTACGTC. Protein: CAWLRLAVSYEQYV.

For the CDR3, the DNA is TGTGCCAGCAGTCAGGGGACAGCGGGGGGAGAGACCCAGTACTTC. Protein: CASSQGTAGGETQYF. The V and J genes are TRBV27 and TRBJ2-5, with 9 bases matching TRBD2. V shed 5 bases, J shed 4 bases, and the junction held 8 bases outside the gene matches. The germline CDR1 and CDR2 sequences are MNHEY and SMNVEV (reference sequence). This CDR3 contains 15 residues.

The rearrangement uses TRBV7-2 and TRBJ1-1; D ambiguous. Trimming pared 5 bases from V and 4 bases from J, leaving 8 bases between. The CDR3 runs to 12 residues. From germline, CDR1 is SGHTA and CDR2 FQGNSA. CDR3 sequence: CASSLYGTEAFF. For the CDR3, the DNA is TGTGCCAGCAGCCTATACGGCACTGAAGCTTTCTTT.

The CDR3: CASSADRGALHF. The CDR3 DNA reads TGTGCCAGCAGCGCGGACAGGGGAGCCCTCCACTTT. V and J are TRBV11-2 and TRBJ1-6, with 9 bases lining up with TRBD1. The CDR3 loop spans 12 amino acids. Germline V gene sequence: CDR1 SGHAT, CDR2 FQNNGV. After removal of 5 bases from V and 14 bases from J, the junction contained 4 bases not matched to a gene.

This chain links TRBV19 with TRBJ1-1; perhaps TRBD1 as D (6 bases). CDR1 is LNHDA and CDR2 is SQIVND in the germline V gene (reference sequence). Trimming stripped 3 bases from V and 5 bases from J, with 13 bases between. There are 14 residues in the CDR3. Written as DNA, the CDR3 is TGTGCCAGTAGTATTTCCGGGCAGGGGACTGAAGCTTTCTTT. Translated, it gives CASSISGQGTEAFF. Complete variable domain (other parts from reference TRBV19 and TRBJ1-1): DGGITQSPKYLFRKEGQNVTLSCEQNLNHDAMYWYRQDPGQGLRLIYYSQIVNDFQKGDIAEGYSVSREKKESFPLTVTSAQKNPTAFYLCASSISGQGTEAFFGQGTRLTVV.